This T cell receptor beta chain stems from a study of blood T cells in healthy people across ages. The second PCR ran roughly 6 to 11 cycles with a sample-barcoded 5' primer and J-beta primers. Tags on each cDNA molecule came from a template-switch adaptor with 12 random nucleotides. TCRdb processed the 5' RACE reads anew with MiXCR; each CDR3 protein has one entry. The sample yields nearly 1 million distinct CDR3 sequences, roughly 50% seen once. This clonotype showed up just a few times. Its antigen is currently unknown. This CDR3 is 16 amino acids long. Looked up from germline, CDR1 is SGHDN and CDR2 is FVKESK. J gave up 3 bases and V 4 bases, and 8 bases lay outside the gene matches. Study results and caveats: Strong correlation linked observed beta diversity and percent naive T cells.

The source is a woman between 55 and 75 years old in good health. The sequenced sample was blood. V usage is TRBV14 and J usage is TRBJ2-5; 10 bases map to TRBD2. The CDR3 here is CASSLLTSGWEETQYF. CDR3 coding DNA: TGTGCCAGCAGCCTTCTGACTAGCGGGTGGGAAGAGACCCAGTACTTC.